This T cell receptor (beta chain) comes out of a study of blood T cell repertoires in COVID-19 (dated by TCRdb to 2018 to 2021). General notes on the study: Samples covering the acute and convalescent phases of COVID-19 were provided by collaborators in the United States, Italy and Spain. The samples were drawn from two sources: the first 160 participants of the ongoing ImmuneRACE study, and over 1,000 subjects contributed by 6 global collaborators. Sample metadata almost always included a de-identified subject ID, COVID-19 status, age in years and sex. Deeply sampled blood TCRbeta repertoires from subjects exposed to, actively infected with, or recovered from COVID-19 were included in the dataset. The repertoires were made available in a free public database intended to serve as a resource for research on the immune response to SARS-CoV-2. The prospective study material was composed of cDNA or gDNA derived from T cells, B-cell-depleted T cells, or PBMCs. HLA class I and class II types, where available, came from metadata supplied by the sample provider rather than from assay-based typing. Overall study results and their limits: The quantity of clinical and demographic metadata differed by source and by participant and was supplied without curation.

A note on this clone: The antigen this receptor binds is unknown. Compared with germline, one end of the junction differs, possibly owing to a read error.

CDR1 LGHDT and CDR2 YNNKEL were looked up in the germline V gene (reference sequence). Its CDR3 holds 14 amino acids, cysteine through phenylalanine. Just CDR3 DNA is preserved here, 42 bases in frame from base 1. The collaborating institutions used their own protocols to collect whole blood in K2EDTA tubes. For TCRbeta analysis, collaborators shipped samples as frozen whole blood, isolated PBMCs, or DNA extracted from either of those sample types. The immunoSEQ Assay, a bias-controlled multiplex PCR, was used to amplify TCRbeta CDR3 regions from genomic DNA. As for how the authors treated the data: Nucleated cell counts per sample were estimated from amplification of reference gene primers within the assay. To quantify the absolute abundance of each unique TCRbeta CDR3 rearrangement, sequence reads were collapsed and filtered. Productive Simpson clonality was computed per sample as the square root of Simpson's diversity index over productive rearrangements. TCRdb holds this immuneACCESS table with in-frame rearrangements only. Some clones are missing; in checked studies, unresolved V genes explain under half, and the rest has no known cause. V, J and clone size reflect that table, while D and trimming were determined from the DNA. The sample table lists about 200,000 clones, roughly four fifths of them with a count of one. Approximately 12% of the sample is in the top ten clones.

Sample: peripheral blood. The chain is made from TRBV3-1 (or the pseudogene TRBV3-2) and TRBJ1-2; TRBD1 aligns with 12 central bases. This clonotype was sampled from a woman in her forties with acute or convalescent COVID-19. The CDR3 region: CASSFGTGGYGHTF. The bases are TGTGCCAGCAGCTTTGGGACAGGGGGCTATGGCCACACCTTC.